Sequencing of this T cell receptor beta chain was carried out in a study of PD-1 blockade in classical Hodgkin lymphoma. With 4 bases removed from V and 4 bases from J, the gap between germline ends came to 16 bases. Germline V CDR1 and CDR2: SGDLS, YYNGEE. The CDR3 is made up of 15 amino acids. Every one of the patients relapsed after autologous stem cell transplantation (brentuximab vedotin exposure was variable). By magnetic negative selection, CD4+ T cells were purified from thawed PBMCs. Measured with immunoSEQ multiplex PCR; TCRdb has only the in-frame clones, and not every one. The sample includes hundreds of clones, about 90% of them seen just once.

The sequence was collected from a human donor with classical Hodgkin lymphoma. The chain couples TRBV9 to TRBJ2-3, with D tentatively TRBD2 (7 bases). The sequenced sample was CD4+ T cells from blood, obtained at baseline. DNA for the CDR3: TGTGCCAGCAGCACCTGGGGGGGGCAGGCAGATACGCAGTATTTT. It yields the protein CASSTWGGQADTQYF.